The 26 T cell receptor beta chains below were found in one sample sequenced in a study of identical twins. TCRdb ran MiXCR on the 5' RACE reads and lists one entry per CDR3 protein. Among roughly 490,000 distinct CDR3 sequences, over 11% were seen once, and the ten largest hold around 0.98%. The data were also submitted as part of a second study, on yellow fever vaccine responses in identical twins.

Sequenced sample: CD4+ T cells sorted from blood. These receptors were collected from a woman under 30 in good health.

This clonotype appeared a few times. CDR3 in amino acids: CASSLPKASGGETQYF. Here the CDR3 DNA reads TGTGCCAGCAGCCTACCCAAGGCTAGCGGGGGGGAGACCCAGTACTTC. The chain couples TRBV7-9 to TRBJ2-5; 11 nucleotides agree with TRBD2. The CDR3 spans 16 residues. Trimming cost V 5 bases and J 5 bases; bases outside gene matches: 10. CDR1 is SEHNR and CDR2 is FQNEAQ in the germline V gene (reference sequence).

This clonotype was seen a handful of times. The chain links TRBV19 to TRBJ1-5; D remains ambiguous. This CDR3 has 12 residues. The germline V gene has CDR1 LNHDA and CDR2 SQIVND (reference sequence). The V gene lost 10 bases and the J gene lost 3 bases, with 10 bases spanning the gap. In nucleotides, the CDR3 is TGTGCCACCCAAGGACCCAATCAGCCCCAGCATTTT. It yields the protein CATQGPNQPQHF.

This clonotype was observed a few times. The chain links TRBV15 to TRBJ2-3, with D maybe TRBD1 (6 bases). CDR3 length equals 16 residues. The V end was cut by 9 bases, the J end by 0 bases, with 19 bases between. In germline, CDR1 is LNHNV, CDR2 YYDKDF (reference sequence). Here the CDR3 reads CATTDSSISSTDTQYF. The CDR3, as DNA: TGTGCCACAACGGACAGTTCCATATCTAGCACAGATACGCAGTATTTT.

In this sample, this clonotype turned up a few times. The rearrangement joins TRBV6-2 or TRBV6-3 to TRBJ2-7, with a tentative D call TRBD1 (5 bases). The CDR3 spans 14 residues. Germline V gene data show CDR1 as MNHEY and CDR2 as SVGEGT. V was trimmed by 0 bases and J by 5 bases, leaving 11 bases between them. The CDR3 region is CASSYSGAKNEQYF. DNA of the CDR3: TGTGCCAGCAGTTACTCAGGGGCTAAGAACGAGCAGTACTTC.

This clonotype was seen just once. Possible read error: a much larger clone is one base away. This chain joins TRBV12-3 or TRBV12-4 and TRBJ2-3; TRBD2 is a possible D gene (5 bases). This CDR3 is built from 17 residues. CDR3 DNA sequence: TGTGCCCGCAGTTCACTGACCCCTCTAGCTTACACAGATACGCAGTATTTT. It encodes CARSSLTPLAYTDTQYF.

V is TRBV7-8 and J is TRBJ1-2, with D hard to call. The CDR3 is made up of 14 amino acids. CDR1 is SGHVS, CDR2 FQNEAQ, per germline. V was cut by 2 bases and J by 5 bases, with 12 bases left in between. The CDR3 is CASSLSGKGYGYTF. The CDR3 coding sequence is TGTGCCAGCAGCTTAAGCGGAAAGGGATATGGCTACACCTTC.

J is TRBJ2-7 and V is TRBV27; maybe TRBD1 (6 bases). This CDR3 region has 15 residues. Trimming removed 5 bases at V and 1 base at J, with 15 bases between. Germline values: CDR1 MNHEY, CDR2 SMNVEV (reference sequence). The CDR3 reads CASSPKGERSYEQYF. For the CDR3, the DNA is TGTGCCAGCAGTCCCAAGGGGGAACGGTCCTACGAGCAGTACTTC.

This clonotype was recorded many times. This chain links TRBV6-5 with TRBJ2-3; tentative D call: TRBD1 (5 bases). The CDR3 runs 12 residues. The germline V and J ends were trimmed by 2 bases and 5 bases, with 5 bases remaining between them. CDR1 and CDR2 (germline): MNHEY, SVGAGI. The CDR3 sequence is CASSYRGDTQYF. The CDR3 nucleotides are TGTGCCAGCAGTTACAGGGGAGATACGCAGTATTTT.

The sample holds a few counts of this clonotype. This chain joins TRBV6-5 and TRBJ1-1; D is uncertain. Trimming removed 2 bases from V and 3 bases from J, with 7 bases in between. The CDR3 covers 13 residues. Germline CDR1 and CDR2: MNHEY and SVGAGI. The CDR3 DNA reads as TGTGCCAGCAGTTACGTCCGGGACACTGAAGCTTTCTTT. Its translation: CASSYVRDTEAFF.

This chain links TRBV12-3 or TRBV12-4 with TRBJ2-7, with D unclear. V lost 1 base and J lost 9, with 7 bases in between. This CDR3 contains 11 residues. The CDR3 coding sequence is TGTGCCAGCAGTTTAGGGGGTGGGCAGTACTTC. Translated: CASSLGGGQYF.

This clonotype has only a few counts. The gene calls are TRBV7-2 and TRBJ2-7; 8 nucleotides agree with TRBD1. CDR3 length equals 16 residues. Looked up from germline, CDR1 is SGHTA and CDR2 is FQGNSA. The ends lost 0 bases at V and 5 bases at J; junction bases unmatched: 9. CDR3 in DNA: TGTGCCAGCAGCTTAGCATTAAGACAGGGGCGGGACGAGCAGTACTTC. Encoded protein: CASSLALRQGRDEQYF.

This sequence joins TRBV5-7 and TRBJ2-6; D is possibly TRBD1 (6 bases). TRBV5-7 counts as an open reading frame of uncertain function. The CDR3 contains 20 residues. V gave up 1 base and J gave up 0 bases, with 20 bases separating them. CDR3 region: CASSLIGGQGPGSGANVLTF. CDR3 DNA: TGTGCCAGCAGCTTGATTGGGGGCCAGGGACCTGGCTCTGGGGCCAACGTCCTGACTTTC.

This clonotype has just a few counts. This chain uses TRBV30 with TRBJ2-1; no firm D call. The germline gives CDR1 GTSNPN, CDR2 SVGIG (reference sequence). Trimming left V 6 bases short and J 8 bases short, with 11 bases between. The CDR3 totals 11 residues. The CDR3 loop is CACTLWDEQFF. The CDR3 DNA is TGTGCCTGCACCCTCTGGGATGAGCAGTTCTTC.

This clonotype was counted between two and nine times. The CDR3 sequence is CASSLAGFTDTQYF. CDR3 DNA sequence: TGTGCCAGCAGCTTAGCAGGCTTCACAGATACGCAGTATTTT. The chain recombines TRBV7-6 with TRBJ2-3; D gene unclear. This CDR3 contains 14 residues. In germline, CDR1 is SGHVS, CDR2 FNYEAQ. V was cut by 0 bases and J by 2 bases, with 6 bases left in between.

This clonotype occurred many times. The CDR3 loop reads CASSGTGKETQYF. CDR3 nucleotides: TGTGCCAGCAGCGGAACAGGGAAAGAGACCCAGTACTTC. The gene calls are TRBV12-3 or TRBV12-4 and TRBJ2-5; weak D call: TRBD1 (6 bases). With 6 bases removed from V and 3 bases from J, the gap between germline ends came to 11 bases. This CDR3 is built from 13 residues.

CDR3 sequence: CATQVGLGRTGELFF. In DNA, the CDR3 is TGTGCCACGCAGGTGGGGCTGGGACGCACCGGGGAGCTGTTTTTT. V gene TRBV19 combines with J gene TRBJ2-2; D might be TRBD1 or TRBD2, each matching 5 bases. From germline, CDR1 is LNHDA and CDR2 SQIVND (reference sequence). The CDR3 is 15 amino acids. The V gene lost 10 bases and the J gene lost 4 bases, with 19 bases spanning the gap.

This clonotype was detected once. This chain uses TRBV19 with TRBJ2-7, with TRBD2 matching 10 bases. This CDR3 has 15 amino acids. Germline values: CDR1 LNHDA, CDR2 SQIVND (reference sequence). Losses at the gene ends were 4 bases for V and 2 bases for J; bases not matched to a gene: 5. The DNA of the CDR3 is TGTGCCAGTAGTAGAACTAGCGGGGACACCTACGAGCAGTACTTC. The encoded protein is CASSRTSGDTYEQYF.

This clonotype was counted only a few times. The genes are TRBV3-1 and TRBJ2-1, with a tentative D call TRBD2 (6 bases). V dropped 1 base and J dropped 9 bases, with 10 bases sitting between them. The germline gives CDR1 LGHDT, CDR2 YNNKEL (reference sequence). The CDR3 length is 13 residues. The CDR3 DNA reads TGTGCCAGCAGCCAAGGTGGACTATCTGAGCAGTTCTTC. Translated, it gives CASSQGGLSEQFF.

This clonotype was seen only a few times. This chain connects TRBV28 to TRBJ1-1; 7 bases match TRBD1. V lost 4 bases, J lost 0 bases, and 2 bases stayed unmatched. The CDR3 runs 14 residues. The V gene's germline CDR1 is MDHEN and CDR2 SYDVKM. The CDR3 here is CASSWDSMNTEAFF. The CDR3 coding sequence is TGTGCCAGCAGTTGGGACAGTATGAACACTGAAGCTTTCTTT.

The gene calls are TRBV6-2 or TRBV6-3 and TRBJ2-1; 9 bases match TRBD1. This CDR3 comprises 15 residues. The J segment lost 8 bases and the V segment lost 6 bases, leaving 11 bases of the junction unmatched. Germline V gene lookup returns CDR1 MNHEY and CDR2 SVGEGT. The CDR3, as DNA: TGTGCCAGCAGAGACAACCGGGACAGGGCCCATGAGCAGTTCTTC. It yields the protein CASRDNRDRAHEQFF.

This clonotype was counted between two and nine times. The chain employs TRBV12-3 or TRBV12-4 and TRBJ2-7, with 11 bases that match TRBD2. With V trimmed by 1 base and J by 3 bases, 8 bases remained unmatched. The CDR3 runs to 17 residues. This CDR3 reads CASSLGLAGPSNYEQYF. The CDR3 region has the DNA TGTGCCAGCAGTTTAGGACTAGCGGGACCGTCAAACTACGAGCAGTACTTC.

This clonotype occurred a few times. The chain's CDR3 is CASSAGTTHYEQYF. The CDR3 coding sequence is TGTGCCAGCAGTGCCGGGACTACCCACTACGAGCAGTACTTC. This chain uses TRBV12-3 or TRBV12-4 with TRBJ2-7, with 7 nucleotides matching TRBD2. The junction had 7 bases not matched to a gene; V was cut back by 5 bases and J by 3 bases. The CDR3 contains 14 residues.

This clonotype was seen many times. This chain connects TRBV7-8 to TRBJ2-3; perhaps TRBD1 as D (6 bases). Germline CDR1 is SGHVS and CDR2 is FQNEAQ. The CDR3 contains 13 residues. V shed 8 bases and J shed 8 bases, with 17 bases lying between them. The CDR3 loop reads CASRDRKMGTQYF. As DNA, the CDR3 is TGTGCCAGCCGCGACAGGAAGATGGGTACGCAGTATTTT.

The CDR3 region is CSAGSPRGGDEAFF. CDR3 nucleotides: TGCAGTGCAGGCTCACCAAGGGGGGGCGATGAAGCTTTCTTT. The gene calls are TRBV20-1 and TRBJ1-1; D may be TRBD1 (6 bases). V was cut by 6 bases and J by 7 bases, with 21 bases left in between. CDR1 is DFQATT and CDR2 is SNEGSKA in the germline V gene (reference sequence). The CDR3 sequence is 14 residues long.

The rearrangement joins TRBV15 to TRBJ2-1, with 10 bases fitting TRBD1. Germline V gene sequence: CDR1 LNHNV, CDR2 YYDKDF (reference sequence). Trimming took 2 bases from V and 9 from J; bases not matched to a gene: 7. The CDR3 is 15 amino acids. The CDR3 DNA reads as TGTGCCACCAGCAGATCCGGGACAGGGGCGGGTGAGCAGTTCTTC. Encoded protein: CATSRSGTGAGEQFF. The variable domain in full, with the rest retrieved from reference TRBV15 and TRBJ2-1, is DAMVIQNPRYQVTQFGKPVTLSCSQTLNHNVMYWYQQKSSQAPKLLFHYYDKDFNNEADTPDNFQSRRPNTSFCFLDIRSPGLGDTAMYLCATSRSGTGAGEQFFGPGTRLTVL.

This chain connects TRBV5-1 to TRBJ1-5; D is perhaps TRBD1 (6 bases). With 4 bases removed from V and 4 bases from J, the gap between germline ends came to 15 bases. This CDR3 contains 15 residues. The germline gives CDR1 SGHRS, CDR2 YFSETQ. In nucleotides, the CDR3 is TGCGCCAGCAGCCCGGGGGACAATTGGAATCAGCCCCAGCATTTT. Translation gives CASSPGDNWNQPQHF.